This TCR beta chain originates from a study of blood T cell repertoires in COVID-19. Germline CDR1 is SGHRS and CDR2 is YFSETQ. Trimming at V came to 3 bases and at J to 3 bases, leaving 5 bases not matched to a gene. This CDR3 has 15 amino acids. Only in-frame clones appear in the TCRdb table, and some are missing; sequencing was by immunoSEQ multiplex PCR. The sample lists hundreds of thousands of clones, roughly 89% occurring once. V is TRBV5-1 and J is TRBJ1-4, with 7 bases matching TRBD1. This receptor was obtained from a woman under 40 with active or convalescent COVID-19. The sequenced material came from peripheral blood. CDR3 sequence reads: CASSWGQTPNEKLFF. For the CDR3, the DNA is TGCGCCAGCAGCTGGGGACAGACCCCTAATGAAAAACTGTTTTTT.